The present T cell receptor beta chain was sequenced within a study of regulatory T cells in long-lasting Graves disease. Stated time point: persistent/refractory GD, antithyroid drugs over 5 years with positive TRAb. PBMC-derived RNA was used for the TCR library. This CDR3 region has 16 residues. The V end was cut by 4 bases, the J end by 4 bases, with 16 bases between. The germline CDR1 and CDR2 sequences are MDHEN and SYDVKM. CDR3 regions were amplified by Arm-PCR using iRepertoire HTBI primers to build TCR beta libraries. Each CDR3 protein is one row after TCRdb ran MiXCR on the multiplex PCR reads. The table lists a few hundred thousand distinct CDR3 sequences, less than 25% of them singletons.

The source material was peripheral blood mononuclear cells (PBMCs), sampled when the disease was refractory, from a patient treated with antithyroid drugs. V is TRBV28 and J is TRBJ1-4; D gene uncertain. This clonotype was sampled from a female donor with Graves disease. CDR3 residues: CASSSEPQTLNEKLFF. CDR3 DNA sequence: TGTGCCAGCAGTTCCGAACCCCAGACGCTTAATGAAAAACTGTTTTTT.